The present T cell receptor (beta chain) was sequenced within a study of neurological immune-mediated disorders. The sample holds many counts of this clonotype. Its antigen is undetermined. TCRdb called the 5' RACE reads again in MiXCR, with one record for every CDR3 protein. The profile shows fewer than 110,000 distinct CDR3 sequences, roughly 10% of them singletons. Study-level findings and limits: Private repertoires in all groups were suggested, as expanded clones shared no CDR3 amino acid sequences across subjects.

Noted time point: longitudinal time-point 3. From 2 million PBMCs stored at -80 C, the unsorted libraries were generated. The sample comprised PBMCs. This clonotype was obtained from a female donor with HTLV-1-associated myelopathy (HAM/TSP).

In DNA form, the CDR3 reads TGTGCCAGCAGCTTATATCTGGGTTACCCTTACGAGCAGTACTTC. Translating gives CASSLYLGYPYEQYF. The chain joins TRBV7-2 to TRBJ2-7, with D unresolved. This CDR3 has 15 amino acids. V was cut by 2 bases and J by 4 bases, with 15 bases left in between. Germline CDR1 is SGHTA and CDR2 is FQGNSA.